Sequencing of this TCR beta chain was carried out in a study of T cell repertoires in cytomegalovirus infection. Study as a whole: Recently described HLA-C-restricted plus well-studied HLA-B-restricted CMV epitopes were used. Shared public TCR beta signatures pointed to both CMV infection and a matching HLA type.

In TCRdb, the reads were re-called with MiXCR into one record per CDR3 protein. The data hold roughly 800,000 distinct CDR3 sequences, with roughly 29% observed a single time. The study's findings and limits: HLA-C-restricted CMV-specific TCR beta clonotypes prevailed in the ex vivo response.

This CDR3 has 17 amino acids. V gave up 6 bases and J gave up 0 bases; unmatched junction bases: 13. Worth noting for this clonotype: Its matching antigen is unknown.

The sequencing here drew on cultured CD8+ T cells from PBMCs, taken from culture after CMV antigen stimulation. V and J are TRBV12-3 or TRBV12-4 and TRBJ1-2, with 7 bases fitting TRBD1. The TCR was taken from a human donor in good health (CMV status not recorded). Some clones in this sample may be carry-over from other donors' samples. Here the CDR3 reads CASRPFLRDSSNYGYTF. In DNA, the CDR3 is TGTGCCAGCAGGCCTTTCCTTCGGGACAGTTCTAACTATGGCTACACCTTC.